Listed here is a single T cell receptor (beta chain). This entry is derived from a study of cytomegalovirus exposure and HLA in healthy donors. The CDR3 is 16 amino acids. The V end was cut by 0 bases, the J end by 7 bases, with 15 bases between. Germline CDR1 reads LGHNA; CDR2 reads YNFKEQ. TCRdb keeps only in-frame clones here, not all; method: immunoSEQ multiplex PCR. The data hold approximately 200,000 clones, with more than 80% observed a single time. The sample taken for sequencing was PBMCs. V and J are TRBV4-2 and TRBJ2-2, with D perhaps TRBD1 (7 bases). The clonotype originates from a man aged 18 to 29 in good health and CMV-seropositive. The CDR3 coding sequence is TGTGCCAGCAGCCAAGATCCCAGGGGGGATCACGGGGAGCTGTTTTTT. It yields the protein CASSQDPRGDHGELFF.